This entry lists 32 T cell receptor beta chains sequenced from one sample in a study of blood T cells in healthy people across ages. A second PCR, run for about 7 to 12 cycles, used a sample-barcoded 5' primer plus a J-beta primer mix. TCRdb itself ran the 5' RACE reads through MiXCR, one entry per CDR3 protein. Here the sample spans 600,000 or so distinct CDR3 sequences, 40% to 55% being singletons. Sample: blood. Receptors originate from a man older than 75 in good health.

This clonotype was found a few times. The chain employs TRBV2 and TRBJ1-2; D uncertain. Trimming shortened V by 11 bases and J by 7 bases, and 20 bases separated the two germline ends. Germline-derived CDR1 and CDR2 are SNHLY and FYNNEI. This CDR3 is 13 amino acids long. CDR3 sequence reads: CASKDLSASGYTF. The CDR3 DNA follows: TGTGCCTCCAAGGACCTCTCGGCATCTGGCTACACCTTC.

The chain employs TRBV20-1 and TRBJ2-1, with TRBD1 matching over 7 bases. Unmatched junction bases numbered 8, after V lost 7 bases and J lost 5 bases. CDR1 and CDR2 (germline): DFQATT, SNEGSKA (reference sequence). This CDR3 region has 13 residues. Written as DNA, the CDR3 is TGCAGTGTTATGAAGACAGGGAACAATGAGCAGTTCTTC. Protein: CSVMKTGNNEQFF.

This clonotype was seen only a few times. The rearrangement links TRBV29-1 to TRBJ2-1, with D possibly being TRBD1 (5 bases). The CDR3 runs to 19 residues. The V gene lost 1 base and the J gene lost 5 bases, with 27 bases spanning the gap. The germline V gene encodes CDR1 SQVTM and CDR2 ANQGSEA. CDR3: CSVEARRGWTPGPNNEQFF. The CDR3 coding sequence is TGCAGCGTTGAAGCTAGAAGGGGTTGGACCCCCGGACCCAACAATGAGCAGTTCTTC.

At least ten counts were recorded for this clonotype. V is TRBV7-2 and J is TRBJ2-3; 7 bases line up with TRBD2. This CDR3 region has 15 residues. The junction had 12 bases not matched to a gene; V was cut back by 7 bases and J by 5 bases. Germline-derived CDR1 and CDR2 are SGHTA and FQGNSA. As DNA, the CDR3 is TGTGCCAGCACCCCTGGCGGTGGCGGGGGAGATACGCAGTATTTT. Its translation: CASTPGGGGGDTQYF.

This chain joins TRBV24-1 and TRBJ2-1; 13 bases fit TRBD2. Germline V gives CDR1 KGHDR, CDR2 SFDVKD. The length of the CDR3 is 15 residues. With 5 bases clipped from V and 6 bases from J, the junction kept 3 bases outside the gene matches. CDR3 DNA: TGTGCCACCAGTGCCGGGACTAGCGGGATCAATGAGCAGTTCTTC. Translation gives CATSAGTSGINEQFF.

V gene TRBV29-1 combines with J gene TRBJ1-4; D might be TRBD1 (6 bases). CDR1 is SQVTM and CDR2 is ANQGSEA in the germline V gene. With 7 bases removed from V and 6 bases from J, the gap between germline ends came to 15 bases. The CDR3 is made up of 13 amino acids. The CDR3 protein is CSAKNRADEKLFF. CDR3 DNA sequence: TGCAGCGCAAAGAACAGGGCGGATGAAAAACTGTTTTTT.

The chain employs TRBV7-6 and TRBJ2-3; D tentatively fits TRBD1 or TRBD2 (5 bases each). Germline CDR1 is SGHVS and CDR2 is FNYEAQ. Trimming took 4 bases from V and 4 from J, leaving 18 bases between them. The CDR3 contains 16 residues. The CDR3 loop reads CASSSRGGTGPDTQYF. The CDR3 bases are TGTGCCAGCAGCTCGAGAGGTGGTACGGGGCCAGATACGCAGTATTTT. Drawing the rest from reference TRBV7-6 and TRBJ2-3, the complete variable domain is GAGVSQSPRYKVTKRGQDVALRCDPISGHVSLYWYRQALGQGPEFLTYFNYEAQQDKSGLPNDRFSAERPEGSISTLTIQRTEQRDSAMYRCASSSRGGTGPDTQYFGPGTRLTVL.

CDR3 loop: CSASIPSGGLKTQYF. The CDR3 DNA is TGCAGTGCTAGCATCCCTAGCGGGGGACTGAAGACCCAGTACTTC. The chain has TRBV20-1 and TRBJ2-5, with 10 positions matching TRBD2. Looked up from germline, CDR1 is DFQATT and CDR2 is SNEGSKA (reference sequence). This CDR3 is 15 amino acids long. V was clipped by 3 bases and J by 6 bases; unmatched bases: 10.

This clonotype has just a few counts. The rearrangement joins TRBV28 to TRBJ2-7; D might be TRBD2 (5 bases). With 6 bases removed from V and 3 bases from J, the gap between germline ends came to 6 bases. CDR1 MDHEN and CDR2 SYDVKM come from the germline V gene. The CDR3 contains 11 residues. CDR3 residues: CASRRVYEQYF. CDR3 DNA sequence: TGTGCCAGCAGGAGGGTCTACGAGCAGTACTTC.

The chain joins TRBV20-1 to TRBJ2-5, with TRBD2 identical over 8 bases. Germline-derived CDR1 and CDR2 are DFQATT and SNEGSKA (reference sequence). The CDR3 length is 14 residues. J was trimmed by 5 bases and V by 5 bases; bases with no gene match: 10. CDR3: CSAPGLAGGETQYF. CDR3 nucleotides: TGCAGTGCTCCAGGACTAGCCGGGGGGGAGACCCAGTACTTC.

The chain recombines TRBV7-2 with TRBJ2-3, with 9 bases that match TRBD1. Trimming cost V 5 bases and J 6 bases; bases outside gene matches: 9. The V gene's germline CDR1 is SGHTA and CDR2 FQGNSA. This CDR3 spans 15 amino acids. The CDR3 reads CASSIMGQGRDTQYF. The CDR3, as DNA: TGTGCCAGCAGCATAATGGGACAGGGTCGGGATACGCAGTATTTT.

The chain is built from TRBV7-2 and TRBJ2-1; TRBD1 is a possible D gene (8 bases). Germline CDR1 and CDR2: SGHTA and FQGNSA. Deletions cut 4 bases from V and 4 bases from J, with 17 bases between. This CDR3 has 16 residues. DNA of the CDR3: TGTGCCAGCAGCTCCTACGGACAGGGAGGGTACAATGAGCAGTTCTTC. This translates into CASSSYGQGGYNEQFF. The variable domain in full, completed from reference TRBV7-2 and TRBJ2-1, reads GAGVSQSPSNKVTEKGKDVELRCDPISGHTALYWYRQSLGQGLEFLIYFQGNSAPDKSGLPSDRFSAERTGGSVSTLTIQRTQQEDSAVYLCASSSYGQGGYNEQFFGPGTRLTVL.

This chain uses TRBV7-2 with TRBJ1-2, with D perhaps TRBD1 (5 bases). Trimming took off 3 bases at V and 6 bases at J, with 11 bases between the two ends. The CDR3 extends over 13 amino acids. Germline CDR1 SGHTA, CDR2 FQGNSA. CDR3 sequence reads: CASSFGQGHGYTF. In DNA form, the CDR3 reads TGTGCCAGCAGCTTTGGGCAGGGTCATGGCTACACCTTC.

The chain joins TRBV7-9 to TRBJ2-5, with D possibly matching TRBD1 (5 bases). Germline CDR1 SEHNR, CDR2 FQNEAQ (reference sequence). The CDR3 is 14 residues long. V lost 5 bases, J lost 2 bases, and 12 bases lay in between. The DNA for the CDR3 is TGTGCCAGCAGCCACCCAGGGATACAAGAGACCCAGTACTTC. Protein product: CASSHPGIQETQYF.

The chain has TRBV12-3 or TRBV12-4 and TRBJ2-1; no clear D. The germline V and J ends were trimmed by 4 bases and 6 bases, with 16 bases remaining between them. The CDR3 has 15 amino acids. The CDR3 sequence: CASSSITKSGNEQFF. The CDR3 DNA follows: TGTGCCAGCAGTTCCATCACTAAGTCGGGCAATGAGCAGTTCTTC.

Only a few counts were recorded for this clonotype. The CDR3 region is CASSITGTGYGYTF. The CDR3 coding sequence is TGTGCCAGCAGCATCACCGGGACAGGCTATGGCTACACCTTC. The chain employs TRBV7-9 and TRBJ1-2; 8 bases are shared with TRBD1. Germline values: CDR1 SEHNR, CDR2 FQNEAQ (reference sequence). There are 14 residues in the CDR3. The V segment lost 5 bases and the J segment 4 bases; nucleotides outside the gene matches: 6.

The V and J genes are TRBV7-2 and TRBJ2-7; 7 positions agree with TRBD2. Germline V gene sequence: CDR1 SGHTA, CDR2 FQGNSA. V lost 2 bases, J lost 0 bases, and 7 bases stayed unmatched. The CDR3 covers 16 residues. The CDR3 DNA reads TGTGCCAGCAGCTTACTCCCCCGGGGGGACTCCTACGAGCAGTACTTC. It specifies CASSLLPRGDSYEQYF.

The rearrangement links TRBV28 to TRBJ2-3; no clear D. Germline V gives CDR1 MDHEN, CDR2 SYDVKM. With 4 bases removed from V and 6 bases from J, the gap between germline ends came to 11 bases. CDR3 length: 13 residues. Written as DNA, the CDR3 is TGTGCCAGCAGTTATCAAGCGCGCGATACGCAGTATTTT. As protein: CASSYQARDTQYF.

Many counts were recorded for this clonotype. This chain uses TRBV20-1 with TRBJ2-1; 12 nucleotides align to TRBD2. J was trimmed by 8 bases and V by 0 bases; bases with no gene match: 11. The CDR3 has 17 amino acids. CDR1 and CDR2 (germline): DFQATT, SNEGSKA (reference sequence). As DNA, the CDR3 is TGCAGTGCTAGAGACCCCCGGACTAGCGGGATAGTGGATGAGCAGTTCTTC. Its protein product is CSARDPRTSGIVDEQFF.

This CDR3 reads CSARAGAGGTDTQYF. CDR3 sequence (DNA): TGCAGTGCTAGAGCTGGCGCGGGGGGCACAGATACGCAGTATTTT. The rearrangement joins TRBV20-1 to TRBJ2-3, with TRBD2 matching over 7 bases. Germline V CDR1 and CDR2: DFQATT, SNEGSKA (reference sequence). This CDR3 has 15 residues. Trimming at V came to 1 base and at J to 1 base, leaving 5 bases not matched to a gene.

CDR3 protein: CASSIGSGNTEAFF. The CDR3, as DNA: TGTGCCAGTAGTATAGGGTCGGGGAACACTGAAGCTTTCTTT. The V and J genes are TRBV19 and TRBJ1-1, with D unclear. The CDR3 has 14 residues. Germline values: CDR1 LNHDA, CDR2 SQIVND (reference sequence). Trimming stripped 1 base from V and 1 base from J, with 7 bases between. Full variable domain (missing parts from reference TRBV19 and TRBJ1-1): DGGITQSPKYLFRKEGQNVTLSCEQNLNHDAMYWYRQDPGQGLRLIYYSQIVNDFQKGDIAEGYSVSREKKESFPLTVTSAQKNPTAFYLCASSIGSGNTEAFFGQGTRLTVV.

The genes are TRBV7-2 and TRBJ1-5; TRBD1 matches at 7 bases. V shed 4 bases and J 0 bases; nucleotides not matched to a gene: 6. Germline-derived CDR1 and CDR2 are SGHTA and FQGNSA. This CDR3 region has 16 residues. This chain's CDR3 is CASSSQGRYSNQPQHF. The CDR3 coding sequence is TGTGCCAGCAGCTCACAGGGGAGGTATAGCAATCAGCCCCAGCATTTT.

The chain employs TRBV6-2 or TRBV6-3 and TRBJ1-4, with no clear D. Germline-derived CDR1 and CDR2 are MNHEY and SVGEGT. CDR3 length: 12 amino acids. Trimming pared 8 bases from V and 8 bases from J, leaving 12 bases between. The CDR3 reads CASRRGNEKLFF. The CDR3, as DNA: TGTGCCAGCCGTCGGGGAAACGAAAAACTGTTTTTT.

The chain uses TRBV7-2 and TRBJ1-2, with D unclear. The CDR3 totals 13 residues. Germline loops: CDR1 SGHTA, CDR2 FQGNSA. V was shortened by 3 bases and J by 6 bases, with 11 bases between the two germline ends. The CDR3 DNA sequence: TGTGCCAGCAGCTTCCCCTCCCCGGATGGCTACACCTTC. The encoded protein is CASSFPSPDGYTF.

As regards this clonotype: A read error may explain this, as a much larger clone is one base away. The chain links TRBV6-6 to TRBJ1-1; D might be TRBD1 (6 bases). Germline V CDR1 and CDR2: MNHNY, SVGAGI (reference sequence). The CDR3 totals 14 residues. CDR3 bases: TGTGCCAGCACCAAAGGGGGTATGGACACTGAAACTTTCTTT. Translated: CASTKGGMDTETFF.

This clonotype was picked up a small number of times. The gene calls are TRBV20-1 and TRBJ1-2, with TRBD1 identical over 10 bases. Trimming cost V 6 bases and J 7 bases; bases outside gene matches: 17. This CDR3 comprises 16 residues. Germline V lookup: CDR1 DFQATT, CDR2 SNEGSKA (reference sequence). In DNA form, the CDR3 reads TGCAGTGCCACGGCAGGGTGGGGACAGGGGTTCGGTGGCTACACCTTC. This encodes CSATAGWGQGFGGYTF.

This clonotype was detected only a few times. In DNA, the CDR3 is TGCGCCAGCACCCGTCAGGGGCAACAAGAGACCCAGTACTTC. It is translated as CASTRQGQQETQYF. J is TRBJ2-5 and V is TRBV5-1, with D possibly being TRBD1 (6 bases). CDR3 size: 14 residues. The V gene lost 6 bases and the J gene lost 2 bases, with 14 bases spanning the gap. Germline V gene sequence: CDR1 SGHRS, CDR2 YFSETQ. The complete variable domain, with remaining parts taken from reference TRBV5-1 and TRBJ2-5, reads KAGVTQTPRYLIKTRGQQVTLSCSPISGHRSVSWYQQTPGQGLQFLFEYFSETQRNKGNFPGRFSGRQFSNSRSEMNVSTLELGDSALYLCASTRQGQQETQYFGPGTRLLVL.

The gene calls are TRBV29-1 and TRBJ1-1; TRBD1 matches at 10 bases. This CDR3 is 13 amino acids long. V gave up 6 bases and J gave up 2 bases; unmatched junction bases: 3. Germline CDR1 reads SQVTM; CDR2 reads ANQGSEA. This CDR3 is CSVWDRGNTEAFF. CDR3 DNA: TGCAGCGTGTGGGACAGGGGAAACACTGAAGCTTTCTTT.

The table lists this clonotype with a few counts. The CDR3 nucleotides read TGTGCCAGCAGACCAGGACAGGCGGGCTTTCCAGGGGGGCAGTATTTT. As protein: CASRPGQAGFPGGQYF. V gene TRBV28 combines with J gene TRBJ2-3; TRBD1 matches at 7 bases. Germline V gene sequence: CDR1 MDHEN, CDR2 SYDVKM. CDR3 length: 16 residues. J gave up 11 bases and V 6 bases, and 20 bases lay outside the gene matches.

This clonotype turned up a few times. This chain connects TRBV7-2 to TRBJ1-6; 7 positions agree with TRBD1. The trim removed 3 bases at V and 8 bases at J, leaving 10 bases unmatched. The CDR3 covers 16 residues. Germline CDR1 is SGHTA and CDR2 is FQGNSA. In DNA form, the CDR3 reads TGTGCCAGCAGCTTGGAGGGACAGATCCCAGATTCACCCCTCCACTTT. As protein: CASSLEGQIPDSPLHF.

The chain combines TRBV18 with TRBJ1-4; tentatively, D is TRBD1 (5 bases). The length of the CDR3 is 15 residues. Trimming left V 8 bases short and J 8 bases short, with 21 bases between. Germline loops: CDR1 KGHSH, CDR2 LQKENI. CDR3 region: CASTGTPERKEKLFF. DNA for the CDR3: TGTGCCAGCACGGGGACCCCCGAGAGGAAGGAAAAACTGTTTTTT.

The sample holds a few counts of this clonotype. This chain links TRBV27 with TRBJ2-7; 10 bases are a match to TRBD1. With 6 bases clipped from V and 4 bases from J, the junction kept 6 bases outside the gene matches. Germline CDR1 reads MNHEY; CDR2 reads SMNVEV (reference sequence). The CDR3 runs 14 residues. The CDR3 protein is CASRDWDRGYEQYF. The CDR3 nucleotides read TGTGCCAGCAGGGACTGGGACAGGGGTTACGAGCAGTACTTC.